This T cell receptor (beta chain) came from a study of Ad26.COV2.S vaccination and SARS-CoV-2 variants. Study overall: Donor participated within the Ad26.COV2.S arm of the COV1001 trial. Administration of Ad26.COV2.S was intramuscular, either once or twice 56 days apart. Whole-study results and caveats: Using TCR breadth and depth analyses may have led to underestimated total T cell responses. Relative to placebo recipients, vaccine recipients exhibited elevated spike-specific TCR breadth.

TCRdb's copy holds only in-frame clones and misses some; the assay was immunoSEQ multiplex PCR. The top ten hold around 2.5% of the sample, which has hundreds of thousands of clones, 89% seen once. Stated treatment: roughly 20 received Ad26.COV2.S at low or high dose, single or two shots; about five received placebo; per-sample allocation not given. Each sample was drawn 63 days after the first injection (of vaccine or placebo). Comment on this clone: Its antigen is undetermined. The same CDR3 also results from other DNA sequences found in this sample.

The CDR3 has 12 residues. Germline CDR1 and CDR2: KGHSH and LQKENI. V was clipped by 1 base and J by 5 bases, with 6 bases between them. This sequence originates from a person between 18 and 65 years old who received the Ad26.COV2.S COVID-19 vaccine or a placebo. The chain is built from TRBV18 and TRBJ2-7; D is uncertain. The source material was peripheral blood, sampled in a trial of Ad26.COV2.S vaccine versus placebo. The CDR3: CASSPRPHEQYF. The CDR3 DNA is TGTGCCAGCTCACCACGTCCTCACGAGCAGTACTTC.